The sequence of this T cell receptor (beta chain) was determined in a study of shared clonotypes between healthy human individuals. The wider study: Donors consisted of a couple of women and three men between 18 and 49.

Study-level findings and limits: Donor scarcity curtailed the genetic and exposure-history diversity represented herein. It was observed that 5% to 6.5% of naive CD4 clonotypes were shared across a handful of donors.

Only in-frame clones appear in the TCRdb table, and some are missing; sequencing was by immunoSEQ multiplex PCR. Here the sample spans 2 million to 2.5 million clones, just under 95% being singletons. A word on this clone: The target antigen is unknown.

CD45RO-negative, CCR7-selected cells formed the naive CD8 fraction, which excluded terminally differentiated effector memory CD45RA+ cells. The sequenced sample was naive CD8+ T cells sorted from blood. The clonotype originates from a young man in good health.

The CDR3 loop reads CASSDSRGVSTGELFF. CDR3 in DNA: TGTGCCAGCAGTGATAGCAGGGGGGTTAGCACCGGGGAGCTGTTTTTT. The chain uses TRBV6-1 and TRBJ2-2; tentative D call: TRBD1 (7 bases). Trimming left V 3 bases short and J 4 bases short, with 15 bases between. The CDR3 extends over 16 amino acids. The V gene's germline CDR1 is MNHNS and CDR2 SASEGT.